The 18 T cell receptor beta chains below were found in one sample sequenced in a study of metastatic and nonmetastatic thyroid tumors. Patients were all untreated before their thyroid surgery. MiXCR re-clonotyped the PCR reads for TCRdb. Here the sample spans some 20,000 clones, less than 35% being singletons. Material: adjacent normal tissue. Source of these receptors: a female donor with papillary thyroid cancer or a benign thyroid nodule (not recorded which). Some clones in this sample may be carry-over from other donors' samples.

This clone has only a few counts. The V gene is TRBV15, the J gene TRBJ1-2, with 7 bases identical to TRBD1. V was pared by 5 bases and J by 4 bases, with 7 bases of the junction left unmatched. Germline V CDR1 and CDR2: LNHNV, YYDKDF (reference sequence). CDR3 length equals 14 residues. CDR3: CATSASGGVYGYTF. Here the CDR3 DNA reads TGTGCCACCAGCGCCTCAGGGGGGGTCTATGGCTACACCTTC.

The sample holds a few counts of this clone. The chain recombines TRBV6-5 with TRBJ1-1; the match to TRBD1 covers 8 bases. Looked up from germline, CDR1 is MNHEY and CDR2 is SVGAGI. The junction had 6 bases not matched to a gene; V was cut back by 5 bases and J by 4 bases. CDR3 size: 14 residues. The CDR3 sequence: CASSHDRGGTEAFF. In DNA, the CDR3 is TGTGCCAGCAGTCACGACAGGGGCGGCACTGAAGCTTTCTTT.

This clone was detected ten times or more. The chain has TRBV3-1 and TRBJ2-7; D possibly uses TRBD1 or TRBD2 (6 bases each). The CDR3 has 19 residues. Trimming shortened V by 0 bases and J by 5 bases, and 26 bases separated the two germline ends. Germline V gives CDR1 LGHDT, CDR2 YNNKEL (reference sequence). CDR3 protein: CASSQEGGRGQGRPDEQYF. CDR3 sequence (DNA): TGTGCCAGCAGCCAAGAGGGAGGAAGAGGTCAGGGGCGCCCGGACGAGCAGTACTTC.

The rearrangement uses TRBV27 and TRBJ2-7; TRBD1 or TRBD2 may be the D gene (5 bases each). Trimming took 6 bases from V and 5 from J, leaving 20 bases between them. CDR1 and CDR2 (germline): MNHEY, SMNVEV (reference sequence). The CDR3 spans 15 residues. DNA of the CDR3: TGTGCCAGCAGATTAGGTGACGGGGCAAAGCACGAGCAGTACTTC. This encodes CASRLGDGAKHEQYF.

This clone was observed a handful of times. The chain carries TRBV7-8 and TRBJ2-1, with D uncertain. Germline CDR1 is SGHVS and CDR2 is FQNEAQ. With 2 bases removed from V and 9 bases from J, the gap between germline ends came to 5 bases. The CDR3 extends over 11 amino acids. The CDR3 is CASSLSSEQFF. Here the CDR3 DNA reads TGTGCCAGCAGCTTATCGAGTGAGCAGTTCTTC.

V usage is TRBV6-1 and J usage is TRBJ1-5; the D is unclear. V lost 2 bases to trimming and J lost 9 bases, with 17 bases between them. CDR1 and CDR2 from the germline V gene are MNHNS and SASEGT. The CDR3 loop spans 15 amino acids. CDR3 region: CASSEYTNTGRPQHF. Here the CDR3 DNA reads TGTGCCAGCAGTGAATACACGAACACCGGGAGGCCCCAGCATTTT.

This clone appeared a few times. The chain joins TRBV28 to TRBJ2-2; D may be TRBD1 or TRBD2 (6 bases each). The germline V gene encodes CDR1 MDHEN and CDR2 SYDVKM. The CDR3 sequence is 16 residues long. Trimming pared 3 bases from V and 1 base from J, leaving 12 bases between. The CDR3, as DNA: TGTGCCAGCAGTTTGATACGGGGGCAGAACACCGGGGAGCTGTTTTTT. Translating it yields CASSLIRGQNTGELFF.

This clone was found a few times. The chain uses TRBV6-1 and TRBJ2-1, with 8 bases lining up with TRBD2. The CDR3 contains 13 residues. From germline, CDR1 is MNHNS and CDR2 SASEGT. V dropped 6 bases and J dropped 9; count of bases not matched to a gene: 7. The CDR3 DNA sequence: TGTGCCAGCAGGTTGCGGGAGGTAGGTGAGCAGTTCTTC. Its translation: CASRLREVGEQFF.

This chain uses TRBV4-1 with TRBJ1-2; weak D call: TRBD1 (6 bases). Trimming took off 2 bases at V and 8 bases at J, with 15 bases between the two ends. The CDR3 covers 14 residues. The germline gives CDR1 MGHRA, CDR2 YSYEKL. The CDR3 region is CASSQPDSEGGYTF. The CDR3 DNA reads as TGCGCCAGCAGCCAACCGGACAGCGAAGGAGGCTACACCTTC.

This clone was seen ten or more times. The V call is TRBV20-1, the J call TRBJ1-1; a possible D gene is TRBD1 (5 bases). The CDR3 is 13 residues long. Germline assignment: CDR1 DFQATT and CDR2 SNEGSKA (reference sequence). Trimming pared 6 bases from V and 3 bases from J, leaving 14 bases between. CDR3 sequence reads: CSALKEGDTEAFF. DNA for the CDR3: TGCAGTGCCCTAAAGGAAGGGGACACTGAAGCTTTCTTT.

Judged by abundance, this clone is medium-sized. V is TRBV12-3 or TRBV12-4 and J is TRBJ2-7; D gene uncertain. The CDR3 is 11 residues long. Trimming pared 1 base from V and 6 bases from J, leaving 4 bases between. The CDR3 region is CASSLGGEQYF. DNA of the CDR3: TGTGCCAGCAGTTTAGGCGGCGAGCAGTACTTC.

This clone is termed medium-sized. The chain combines TRBV27 with TRBJ2-7; 9 positions agree with TRBD2. Germline loops: CDR1 MNHEY, CDR2 SMNVEV (reference sequence). The CDR3 spans 14 residues. The J segment lost 2 bases and the V segment lost 7 bases, leaving 6 bases of the junction unmatched. CDR3: CASNKAGGAYEQYF. The CDR3 DNA reads as TGTGCCAGCAACAAAGCGGGGGGCGCCTACGAGCAGTACTTC.

This sequence joins TRBV6-5 and TRBJ1-3; D remains ambiguous. The germline V gene encodes CDR1 MNHEY and CDR2 SVGAGI. The V and J ends lost 3 bases and 0 bases respectively, with 9 bases between them. The CDR3 sequence is 15 residues long. The CDR3 sequence is CASSYTASSGNTIYF. The CDR3 region has the DNA TGTGCCAGCAGTTATACAGCCAGCTCTGGAAACACCATATATTTT.

The rearrangement uses TRBV10-3 and TRBJ1-5; 8 bases match TRBD1. CDR1 and CDR2 (germline): ENHRY, SYGVKD. Germline trimming cut 10 bases from V and 3 bases from J; bases unmatched to any gene: 8. The CDR3 sequence is 14 residues long. CDR3 nucleotide sequence: TGTGCCACCTCGACAGGGGACATCAATCAGCCCCAGCATTTT. This sequence encodes CATSTGDINQPQHF.

By its share, this clone is medium-sized (0.01 to 0.1%). The chain couples TRBV28 to TRBJ1-5; tentative D call: TRBD1 (5 bases). Germline CDR1 is MDHEN and CDR2 is SYDVKM. With 3 bases removed from V and 10 bases from J, the gap between germline ends came to 16 bases. The CDR3 loop spans 14 amino acids. In DNA form, the CDR3 reads TGTGCCAGCAGTTTCGGGGCAGCAATCAAACCCCAGCATTTT. This sequence encodes CASSFGAAIKPQHF.

This clone came up many times. The chain couples TRBV14 to TRBJ2-3; D uncertain. Germline values: CDR1 SGHDN, CDR2 FVKESK. The CDR3 totals 15 residues. V lost 1 base, J lost 0 bases, and 8 bases lay in between. The CDR3 nucleotides are TGTGCCAGCAGCCAAGGGTGGGCTAGCACAGATACGCAGTATTTT. It translates to CASSQGWASTDTQYF.

This chain links TRBV19 with TRBJ1-1; a weak D match, TRBD1 (6 bases). CDR3 length: 14 residues. Germline V CDR1 and CDR2: LNHDA, SQIVND (reference sequence). V was pared by 5 bases and J by 0 bases, with 10 bases between. The CDR3 nucleotides read TGTGCCAGTAGTGCTAGACAGGTGAACACTGAAGCTTTCTTT. Amino acids: CASSARQVNTEAFF.

The chain is built from TRBV5-6 and TRBJ2-5; TRBD1 matches 10 bases. Per germline, CDR1 SGHDT and CDR2 YYEEEE. The junction had 15 bases not matched to a gene; V was cut back by 0 bases and J by 13 bases. The CDR3 extends over 16 amino acids. The CDR3 is CASSLVWDRGGETVYF. The CDR3 DNA reads as TGTGCCAGCAGCTTGGTATGGGACAGGGGAGGAGAGACCGTGTACTTC. Full variable domain (outside the CDR3, taken from reference TRBV5-6 and TRBJ2-5): DAGVTQSPTHLIKTRGQQVTLRCSPKSGHDTVSWYQQALGQGPQFIFQYYEEEERQRGNFPDRFSGHQFPNYSSELNVNALLLGDSALYLCASSLVWDRGGETVYFGPGTRLLVL.